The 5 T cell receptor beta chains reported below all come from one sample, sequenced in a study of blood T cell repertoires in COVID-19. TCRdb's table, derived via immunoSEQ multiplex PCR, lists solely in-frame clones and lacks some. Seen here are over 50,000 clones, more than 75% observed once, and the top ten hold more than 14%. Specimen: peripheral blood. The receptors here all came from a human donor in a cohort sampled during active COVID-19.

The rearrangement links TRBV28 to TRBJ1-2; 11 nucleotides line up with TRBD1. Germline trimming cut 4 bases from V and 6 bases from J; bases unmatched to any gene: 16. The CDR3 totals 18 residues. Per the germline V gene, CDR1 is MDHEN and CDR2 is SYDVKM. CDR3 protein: CASSSTSLKDRGRHGYTF. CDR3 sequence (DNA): TGTGCCAGCAGTTCTACTTCCCTAAAGGACAGGGGGCGCCATGGCTACACCTTC.

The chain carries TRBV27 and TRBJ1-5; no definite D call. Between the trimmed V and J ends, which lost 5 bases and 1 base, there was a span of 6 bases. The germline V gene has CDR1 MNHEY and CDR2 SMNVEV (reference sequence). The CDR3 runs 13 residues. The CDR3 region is CASSGLSNQPQHF. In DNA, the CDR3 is TGTGCCAGCAGTGGACTGAGCAATCAGCCCCAGCATTTT.

DNA for the CDR3: TGTGCCAGCCATTTGAGCTCTGGAAACACCATATATTTT. It specifies CASHLSSGNTIYF. The genes are TRBV18 and TRBJ1-3; D gene uncertain. The germline gives CDR1 KGHSH, CDR2 LQKENI. This CDR3 is 13 amino acids long. V lost 8 bases and J lost 0, with 8 bases in between.

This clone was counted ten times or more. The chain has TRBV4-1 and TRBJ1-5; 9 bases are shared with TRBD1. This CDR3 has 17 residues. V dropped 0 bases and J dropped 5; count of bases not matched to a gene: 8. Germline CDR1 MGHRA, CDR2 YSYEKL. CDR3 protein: CASSQDKPGTGYQPQHF. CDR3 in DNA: TGCGCCAGCAGCCAAGATAAGCCCGGGACAGGGTATCAGCCCCAGCATTTT.

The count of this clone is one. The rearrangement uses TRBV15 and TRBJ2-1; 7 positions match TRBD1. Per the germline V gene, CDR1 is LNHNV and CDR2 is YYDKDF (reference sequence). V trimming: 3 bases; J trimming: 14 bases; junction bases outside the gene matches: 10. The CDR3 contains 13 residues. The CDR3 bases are TGTGCCACCAGCAGGGATACCGGGACAGAAGAGTTCTTC. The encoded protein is CATSRDTGTEEFF.